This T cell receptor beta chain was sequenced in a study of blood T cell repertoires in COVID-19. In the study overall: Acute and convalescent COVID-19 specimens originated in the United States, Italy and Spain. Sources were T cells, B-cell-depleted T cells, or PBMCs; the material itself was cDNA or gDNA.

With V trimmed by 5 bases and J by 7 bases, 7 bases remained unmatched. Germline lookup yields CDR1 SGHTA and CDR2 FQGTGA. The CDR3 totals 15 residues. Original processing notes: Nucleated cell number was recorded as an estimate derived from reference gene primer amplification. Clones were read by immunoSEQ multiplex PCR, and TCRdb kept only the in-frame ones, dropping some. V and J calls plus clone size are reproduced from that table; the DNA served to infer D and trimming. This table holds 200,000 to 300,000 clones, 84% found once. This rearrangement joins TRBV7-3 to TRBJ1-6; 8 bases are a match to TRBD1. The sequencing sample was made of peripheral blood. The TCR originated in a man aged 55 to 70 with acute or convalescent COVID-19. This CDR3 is CASSIGQGRNSPLHF. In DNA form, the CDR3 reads TGTGCCAGCAGCATAGGACAGGGACGCAATTCACCCCTCCACTTT.